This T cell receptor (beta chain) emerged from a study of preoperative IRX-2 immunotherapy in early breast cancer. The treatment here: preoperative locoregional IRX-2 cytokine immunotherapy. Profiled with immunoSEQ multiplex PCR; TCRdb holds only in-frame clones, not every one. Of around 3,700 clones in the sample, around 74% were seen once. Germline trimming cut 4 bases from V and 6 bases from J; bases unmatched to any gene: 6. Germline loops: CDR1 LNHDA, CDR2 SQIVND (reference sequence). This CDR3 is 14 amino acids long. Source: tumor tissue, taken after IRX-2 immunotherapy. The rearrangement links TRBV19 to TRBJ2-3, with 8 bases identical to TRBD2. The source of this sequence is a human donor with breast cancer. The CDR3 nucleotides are TGTGCCAGTAGTAGCGGGAGGTTTCCGGATACGCAGTATTTT. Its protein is CASSSGRFPDTQYF.